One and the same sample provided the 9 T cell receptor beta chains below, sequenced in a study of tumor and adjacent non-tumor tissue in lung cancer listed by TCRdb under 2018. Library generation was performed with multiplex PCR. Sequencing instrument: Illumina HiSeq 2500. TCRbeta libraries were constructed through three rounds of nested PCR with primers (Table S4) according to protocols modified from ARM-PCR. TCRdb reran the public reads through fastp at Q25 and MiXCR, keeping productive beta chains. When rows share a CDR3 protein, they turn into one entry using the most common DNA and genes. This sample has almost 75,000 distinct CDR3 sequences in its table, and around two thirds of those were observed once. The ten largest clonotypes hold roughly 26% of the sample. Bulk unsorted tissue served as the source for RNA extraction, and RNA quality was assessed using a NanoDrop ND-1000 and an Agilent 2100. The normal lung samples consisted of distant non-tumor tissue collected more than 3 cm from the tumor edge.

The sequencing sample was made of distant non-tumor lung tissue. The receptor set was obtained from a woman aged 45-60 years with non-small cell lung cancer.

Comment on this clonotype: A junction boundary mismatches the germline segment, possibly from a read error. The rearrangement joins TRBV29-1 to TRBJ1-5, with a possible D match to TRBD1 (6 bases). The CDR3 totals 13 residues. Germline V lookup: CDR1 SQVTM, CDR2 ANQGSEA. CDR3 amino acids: CSVAGTLGQPQHF. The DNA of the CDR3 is TGCAGTGTTGCAGGGACACTCGGTCAGCCCCAGCATTTT.

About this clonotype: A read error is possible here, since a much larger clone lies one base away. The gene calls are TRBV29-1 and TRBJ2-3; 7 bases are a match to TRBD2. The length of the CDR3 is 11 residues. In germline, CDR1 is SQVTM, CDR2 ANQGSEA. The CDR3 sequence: CRVRTGGGQYF. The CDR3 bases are TGCAGAGTGAGAACGGGAGGTGGGCAGTATTTT.

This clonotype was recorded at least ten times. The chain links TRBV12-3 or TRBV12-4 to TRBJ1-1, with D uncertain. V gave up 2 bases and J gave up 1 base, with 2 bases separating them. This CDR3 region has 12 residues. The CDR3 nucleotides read TGTGCCAGCAGTTTATCGAACACTGAAGCTTTCTTT. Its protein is CASSLSNTEAFF.

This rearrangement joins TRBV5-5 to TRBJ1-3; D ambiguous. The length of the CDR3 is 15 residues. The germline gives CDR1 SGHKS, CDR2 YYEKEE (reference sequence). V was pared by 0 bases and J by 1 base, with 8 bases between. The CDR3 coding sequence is TGTGCCAGCAGCTTGGTGGGAAGATCTGGAAACACCATATATTTT. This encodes CASSLVGRSGNTIYF. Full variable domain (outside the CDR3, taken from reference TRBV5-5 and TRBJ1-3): DAGVTQSPTHLIKTRGQQVTLRCSPISGHKSVSWYQQVLGQGPQFIFQYYEKEERGRGNFPDRFSARQFPNYSSELNVNALLLGDSALYLCASSLVGRSGNTIYFGEGSWLTVV.

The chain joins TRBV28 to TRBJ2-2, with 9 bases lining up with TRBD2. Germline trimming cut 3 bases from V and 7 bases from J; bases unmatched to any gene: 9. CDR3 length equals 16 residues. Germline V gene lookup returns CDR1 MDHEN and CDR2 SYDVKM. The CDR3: CASSFPAGGLGGELFF. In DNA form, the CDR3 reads TGTGCCAGCAGTTTCCCAGCGGGAGGACTGGGCGGGGAGCTGTTTTTT.

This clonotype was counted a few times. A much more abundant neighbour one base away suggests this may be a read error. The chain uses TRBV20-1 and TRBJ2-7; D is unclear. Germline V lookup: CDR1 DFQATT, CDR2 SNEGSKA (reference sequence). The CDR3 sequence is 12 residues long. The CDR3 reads CGAEGAIYEQYF. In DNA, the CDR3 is TGCGGTGCTGAAGGTGCCATTTACGAGCAGTACTTC.

The CDR3 DNA sequence: TGTGCCAACAGCCACACCGGGGGGCAGGGCTTTGGCTACACCTTC. Translated, it gives CANSHTGGQGFGYTF. This chain connects TRBV28 to TRBJ1-2, with TRBD1 as a possible D gene (6 bases). The V gene's germline CDR1 is MDHEN and CDR2 SYDVKM. The CDR3 totals 15 residues. The germline V and J ends were trimmed by 10 bases and 7 bases, with 25 bases remaining between them.

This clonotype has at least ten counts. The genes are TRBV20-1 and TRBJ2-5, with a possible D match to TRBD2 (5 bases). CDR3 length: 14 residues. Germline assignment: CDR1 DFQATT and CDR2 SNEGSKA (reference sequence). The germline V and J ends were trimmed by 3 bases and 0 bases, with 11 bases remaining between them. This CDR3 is CSASERIYQETQYF. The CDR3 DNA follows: TGCAGTGCTAGCGAGCGGATCTACCAAGAGACCCAGTACTTC.

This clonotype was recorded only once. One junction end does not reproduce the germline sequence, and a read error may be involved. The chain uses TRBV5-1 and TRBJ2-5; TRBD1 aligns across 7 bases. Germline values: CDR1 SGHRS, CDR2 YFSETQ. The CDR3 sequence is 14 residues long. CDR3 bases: TGCGCCAGTAGTTTGGACAGGTTCCAAGAGAACCAGTACTTC. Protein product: CASSLDRFQENQYF.